Listed here are 19 T cell receptor beta chains from one sample, sequenced in a study of T cells after yellow fever vaccination. Each CDR3 protein is one row after TCRdb ran MiXCR on the 5' RACE reads. The sample contains about 130,000 distinct CDR3 sequences, about 7% of which appear only once. The sample in question was CD4+ T cells sorted from PBMCs, obtained around 10 days after the first yellow fever vaccination. The origin of the receptors is a man between 18 and 29 years old who received the YFV17D yellow fever vaccine.

This clonotype was seen ten or more times. The CDR3: CASSGSQGGSPLHF. In DNA, the CDR3 is TGTGCCAGCAGCGGATCACAGGGAGGTTCACCCCTCCACTTT. J is TRBJ1-6 and V is TRBV9, with D tentatively TRBD1 (6 bases). V was pared by 3 bases and J by 9 bases, with 13 bases between. Germline-derived CDR1 and CDR2 are SGDLS and YYNGEE. The CDR3 is 14 amino acids. The full variable domain, its missing parts supplied by reference TRBV9 and TRBJ1-6, is DSGVTQTPKHLITATGQRVTLRCSPRSGDLSVYWYQQSLDQGLQFLIQYYNGEERAKGNILERFSAQQFPDLHSELNLSSLELGDSALYFCASSGSQGGSPLHFGNGTRLTVT.

This clonotype was observed many times. This chain connects TRBV7-3 to TRBJ1-2, with TRBD1 identical over 12 bases. V was pared by 3 bases and J by 8 bases, with 10 bases of the junction left unmatched. This CDR3 region has 16 residues. Germline CDR1 and CDR2: SGHTA and FQGTGA. In nucleotides, the CDR3 is TGTGCCAGCAGCTTCCCGGGACAGGGGGCACTTCGGGGCTACACCTTC. As protein: CASSFPGQGALRGYTF.

Ten or more counts support this clonotype. The gene calls are TRBV10-3 and TRBJ2-7; no definite D call. The CDR3 is 13 amino acids. The germline CDR1 and CDR2 sequences are ENHRY and SYGVKD. Trimming stripped 3 bases from V and 0 bases from J, with 6 bases between. This chain's CDR3 is CAISEQHSYEQYF. The CDR3 bases are TGTGCCATCAGTGAACAGCACTCCTACGAGCAGTACTTC.

This clonotype was detected ten times or more. The rearrangement links TRBV25-1 to TRBJ2-7, with TRBD2 identical over 8 bases. V was pared by 6 bases and J by 11 bases, with 15 bases of the junction left unmatched. The germline CDR1 and CDR2 sequences are MGHDK and SYGVNS. This CDR3 contains 14 residues. The chain's CDR3 is CASSGLSWTGGEYV. CDR3 nucleotide sequence: TGTGCCAGCAGCGGCCTCAGCTGGACCGGGGGGGAGTACGTC.

In its sample, this clonotype was seen many times. The chain carries TRBV7-2 and TRBJ1-2; D unresolved. The CDR3 runs 14 residues. The V end was cut by 2 bases, the J end by 0 bases, with 7 bases between. The germline gives CDR1 SGHTA, CDR2 FQGNSA. In DNA, the CDR3 is TGTGCCAGCAGCTTATACGGGGCTAACTATGGCTACACCTTC. It translates to CASSLYGANYGYTF.

This clonotype was detected ten times or more. CDR3: CSARGGSGSRETQYF. Written as DNA, the CDR3 is TGCAGTGCTAGAGGGGGTAGCGGGAGTAGAGAGACCCAGTACTTC. This rearrangement joins TRBV20-1 to TRBJ2-5; 9 bases are shared with TRBD2. J lost 4 bases, V lost 1 base, and 7 bases had no gene match. The CDR3 consists of 15 residues. CDR1 and CDR2 from the germline V gene are DFQATT and SNEGSKA (reference sequence).

This clonotype was seen repeatedly, ten times or more. This chain links TRBV6-5 with TRBJ1-5; D is undetermined. V lost 4 bases to trimming and J lost 3 bases, with 16 bases between them. Germline V gene data show CDR1 as MNHEY and CDR2 as SVGAGI. This CDR3 region has 16 residues. CDR3 in amino acids: CASSSHWQPYNQPQHF. The CDR3 DNA is TGTGCCAGCAGTTCTCATTGGCAGCCTTACAATCAGCCCCAGCATTTT.

This clonotype was seen a few times. The rearrangement links TRBV7-2 to TRBJ2-1; TRBD1 agrees at 7 bases. Trimming removed 1 base from V and 6 bases from J; junction bases left unmatched: 6. The germline V gene has CDR1 SGHTA and CDR2 FQGNSA. This CDR3 comprises 15 residues. The CDR3 nucleotides read TGTGCCAGCAGCTTAGGGACAGGCCGGTCCAATGAGCAGTTCTTC. This translates into CASSLGTGRSNEQFF.

This clonotype was detected a few times. This sequence joins TRBV5-5 and TRBJ1-2; D uncertain. Trimming removed 3 bases at V and 3 bases at J, with 12 bases between. CDR3 length: 14 amino acids. The V gene's germline CDR1 is SGHKS and CDR2 YYEKEE (reference sequence). In DNA form, the CDR3 reads TGTGCCAGCAGCTCCGGTGGGAGGGACTATGGCTACACCTTC. Translated: CASSSGGRDYGYTF.

This rearrangement joins TRBV13 to TRBJ1-6; possibly TRBD1 for D (6 bases). V was trimmed by 4 bases and J by 8 bases, leaving 18 bases between them. Germline V gene sequence: CDR1 PRHDT, CDR2 FYEKMQ (reference sequence). This CDR3 comprises 16 residues. CDR3 DNA: TGTGCCAGCAGCTCGAGACCGGACAGTCCATATTCACCCCTCCACTTT. The encoded protein is CASSSRPDSPYSPLHF. Using reference TRBV13 and TRBJ1-6 for the parts outside the CDR3, the full variable domain is AAGVIQSPRHLIKEKRETATLKCYPIPRHDTVYWYQQGPGQDPQFLISFYEKMQSDKGSIPDRFSAQQFSDYHSELNMSSLELGDSALYFCASSSRPDSPYSPLHFGNGTRLTVT.

The table lists this clonotype with many counts. The chain carries TRBV20-1 and TRBJ2-1, with TRBD1 matching 9 bases. The germline CDR1 and CDR2 sequences are DFQATT and SNEGSKA (reference sequence). The CDR3 loop spans 12 amino acids. The V segment lost 5 bases and the J segment 9 bases; nucleotides outside the gene matches: 5. The CDR3 DNA reads TGCAGTGCTTCCGGGACAGGGACTGAGCAGTTCTTC. This sequence encodes CSASGTGTEQFF.

Only a few counts were recorded for this clonotype. V usage is TRBV4-3 and J usage is TRBJ1-5, with D maybe TRBD1 (5 bases). From germline, CDR1 is LGHNA and CDR2 YSLEER. The V and J ends lost 0 bases and 5 bases respectively, with 8 bases between them. The CDR3 runs 14 residues. The CDR3 DNA reads as TGCGCCAGCAGCCAAGAATTGGGGGATCAGCCCCAGCATTTT. This encodes CASSQELGDQPQHF.

This clonotype was detected only a few times. The chain has TRBV5-4 and TRBJ2-5, with 7 positions matching TRBD1. From germline, CDR1 is SGHNT and CDR2 YYREEE (reference sequence). V dropped 2 bases and J dropped 5; count of bases not matched to a gene: 3. The CDR3 runs to 13 residues. The CDR3 reads CASSLGQVETQYF. For the CDR3, the DNA is TGTGCCAGCAGCTTAGGACAGGTGGAGACCCAGTACTTC. Full variable domain (rest looked up from reference TRBV5-4 and TRBJ2-5): ETGVTQSPTHLIKTRGQQVTLRCSSQSGHNTVSWYQQALGQGPQFIFQYYREEENGRGNFPPRFSGLQFPNYSSELNVNALELDDSALYLCASSLGQVETQYFGPGTRLLVL.

This clonotype has a count of ten or more. The CDR3 region has the DNA TGCAGCGTTGGGGGACAGATGAACACTGAAGCTTTCTTT. Its translation is CSVGGQMNTEAFF. V gene TRBV29-1 combines with J gene TRBJ1-1, with 7 positions matching TRBD1. This CDR3 region has 13 residues. Germline values: CDR1 SQVTM, CDR2 ANQGSEA. Unmatched junction bases numbered 2, after V lost 4 bases and J lost 0 bases.

Ten or more counts support this clonotype. This chain joins TRBV12-3 or TRBV12-4 and TRBJ1-1; no definite D call. V was trimmed by 8 bases and J by 4 bases, leaving 17 bases between them. The CDR3 runs to 14 residues. The CDR3 DNA sequence: TGTGCCAGCGGGAGAGCCATACCGCTCACTGAAGCTTTCTTT. Protein product: CASGRAIPLTEAFF.

This clonotype was counted between two and nine times. The CDR3 sequence is CSANPGAYEQYV. The CDR3 DNA sequence: TGCAGTGCTAACCCGGGGGCATACGAGCAGTACGTC. This sequence joins TRBV20-1 and TRBJ2-7, with D possibly being TRBD1 or TRBD2 (6 bases each). The CDR3 has 12 amino acids. V lost 4 bases, J lost 4 bases, and 11 bases lay in between. The germline V gene has CDR1 DFQATT and CDR2 SNEGSKA (reference sequence).

This clonotype was picked up many times. V usage is TRBV6-2 or TRBV6-3 and J usage is TRBJ1-6, with a possible D match to TRBD1 (5 bases). V was shortened by 2 bases and J by 7 bases, with 9 bases between the two germline ends. Germline V gene data show CDR1 as MNHEY and CDR2 as SVGEGT. This CDR3 spans 14 amino acids. In DNA form, the CDR3 reads TGTGCCAGCAGTTACCAGGGCGCGAATTCACCCCTCCACTTT. It translates to CASSYQGANSPLHF.

This clonotype occurred many times. The chain couples TRBV11-2 to TRBJ2-3; D is uncertain. V shed 5 bases and J shed 4 bases, with 16 bases lying between them. The CDR3 loop spans 15 amino acids. Germline loops: CDR1 SGHAT, CDR2 FQNNGV. Written as DNA, the CDR3 is TGTGCCAGCAGCCCCTTAGGAATGCAGGCAGATACGCAGTATTTT. This codes for CASSPLGMQADTQYF.

CDR3 region: CASSLIPRVYGYTF. CDR3 nucleotide sequence: TGTGCCAGCAGTTTAATCCCCAGGGTATATGGCTACACCTTC. V gene TRBV12-3 or TRBV12-4 combines with J gene TRBJ1-2, with a tentative D call TRBD1 (5 bases). V lost 2 bases, J lost 5 bases, and 12 bases lay in between. The CDR3 is made up of 14 amino acids.